The T cell receptor (beta chain) described here comes from a study of shared clonotypes between healthy human individuals. Germline CDR1 MNHNY, CDR2 SVGAGI (reference sequence). Trimming cost V 4 bases and J 3 bases; bases outside gene matches: 7. The CDR3 has 16 residues. It was CD45RO-negative cells, positively selected for CCR7, that made up naive CD8 cells, with terminally differentiated effector memory CD45RA+ cells excluded. Source study methods: Sequence data from immunoSEQ were junction-only and lacked quality scores; consequently, filtering differed. Clones were read by immunoSEQ multiplex PCR, and TCRdb kept only the in-frame ones, dropping some. V and J calls and clone size are copied from that table; D and trimming were computed from the DNA. This table holds around 600,000 clones, about 95% found once. Whole-study findings and limits: The donor pool, a small one, limited the genetic and exposure-history diversity represented. The sole specimen, blood, was sampled, and tissue repertoires likely differ.

In the case of this clone: The antigen is unknown.

The sequencing sample was made of naive CD8+ T cells sorted from blood. The chain combines TRBV6-6 with TRBJ2-7, with TRBD2 matching 12 bases. The sequence was collected from a woman under 40 in good health. CDR3 amino acids: CASSLSSGRANYEQYF. Written as DNA, the CDR3 is TGTGCCAGCAGTTTATCTAGCGGGAGGGCGAACTACGAGCAGTACTTC.